This TCR beta chain was observed in a study of T-cell memory formation after mild COVID-19. Germline CDR1 and CDR2: LGHDT and YNNKEL (reference sequence). This CDR3 has 17 amino acids. Trimming shortened V by 1 base and J by 7 bases, and 20 bases separated the two germline ends. TCRdb reprocessed the 5' RACE reads with MiXCR, giving one entry per CDR3 protein. The profile shows 400,000 to 450,000 distinct CDR3 sequences, 18% of them singletons. The table lists this clonotype with a few counts. This clonotype was sampled from a man aged 18 to 30 who had mild COVID-19 (a few samples of this study predate the infection). Cell type and time point are not known. The chain employs TRBV3-1 and TRBJ1-5; tentative D call: TRBD1 (5 bases). What was sequenced was PBMCs or a T cell subset sorted from them (not recorded which). The CDR3 sequence is CASSQGYGGASTQPQHF. The CDR3 coding sequence is TGTGCCAGCAGCCAAGGATATGGCGGGGCCTCAACCCAGCCCCAGCATTTT.